The source of this T cell receptor beta chain is a study of cytomegalovirus exposure and HLA in healthy donors. Broader study findings: Associated with cytomegalovirus, according to the listing, were 150 to 200 TCR beta chains.

Each donor's status was that of a healthy bone marrow donor. Likely unrecorded immune exposures existed in these nominally healthy donors. Unmatched junction bases numbered 12, after V lost 4 bases and J lost 5 bases. The germline V gene encodes CDR1 PRHDT and CDR2 FYEKMQ (reference sequence). This CDR3 is built from 16 residues. This clone was found a few times. Antigen specificity is unknown. PCR involved 60 Vbeta and 13 Jbeta primers. The repertoire was sequenced with immunoSEQ multiplex PCR; TCRdb's copy has only in-frame clones and lacks some. The repertoire holds around 58,000 clones, with roughly 71% as singletons.

Sequences were obtained from PBMCs. This chain uses TRBV13 with TRBJ2-7; the match to TRBD2 covers 9 bases. The TCR sequence derives from a man between 35 and 55 years old in good health and CMV-seropositive. The CDR3 DNA is TGTGCCAGCAGCTGGCCCCGGGGCGGGGGGGACCACGAGCAGTACTTC. Translation: CASSWPRGGGDHEQYF.